This T cell receptor beta chain was found in a study of blood T cells in healthy people across ages. Next came a second PCR, run for about 6 to 12 cycles, which used a sample-barcoded 5' primer along with a J-beta primer mix. TCRdb fed the 5' RACE reads into MiXCR, producing one record per CDR3 protein. The table shows 550,000 to 700,000 distinct CDR3 sequences, with 25% to 30% occurring only once. In terms of origin and age, donors were healthy Caucasian individuals from Russia aged about 6 to 100. This CDR3 comprises 16 residues. This chain uses TRBV21-1 with TRBJ2-5; the table's TRBD2 call for D was not verified on the DNA. TRBV21-1 is designated a pseudogene. Source material: blood. The TCR originated in a woman in her 70s in good health. The CDR3 DNA sequence: TGTGCCAGCAGCAATGGGGAAGGAGGAACAGAAGAGACCCAGTACTTC. This codes for CASSNGEGGTEETQYF.